This entry lists 21 T cell receptor beta chains sequenced from one sample in a study of T cells in Graves' hyperthyroidism and ophthalmopathy. Authors of the study amplified TCR beta CDR3 regions from RNA transcripts. The HTBI primer set was used in a first-round RT-PCR of the TCR CDR3. TCRdb redid the calling of the multiplex PCR reads with MiXCR, one entry per CDR3 protein. The table has under 700,000 distinct CDR3 sequences, about 45% seen once. The material sequenced was peripheral blood or thyroid tissue (not recorded which). These receptors all come from a woman in her late teens or twenties with Graves' hyperthyroidism.

This clonotype came up many times. The chain couples TRBV29-1 to TRBJ1-4, with no clear D. V was shortened by 6 bases and J by 2 bases, with 10 bases between the two germline ends. The CDR3 extends over 13 amino acids. Germline loops: CDR1 SQVTM, CDR2 ANQGSEA. The CDR3 DNA reads as TGCAGCGTCCTACATGGCACTAATGAAAAACTGTTTTTT. This gives the protein CSVLHGTNEKLFF.

The genes are TRBV7-8 and TRBJ2-5; D not certain. The CDR3 covers 15 residues. Germline V gives CDR1 SGHVS, CDR2 FQNEAQ. Trimming stripped 4 bases from V and 4 bases from J, with 16 bases between. The CDR3, as DNA: TGTGCCAGCAGCTCTACTACGGAACCTGGAGAGACCCAGTACTTC. This sequence encodes CASSSTTEPGETQYF.

This clonotype was recorded a few times. V and J are TRBV7-2 and TRBJ2-2, with unresolved D. V lost 5 bases and J 6 bases, leaving 10 bases between the germline ends. The CDR3 has 13 amino acids. CDR1 and CDR2 (germline): SGHTA, FQGNSA. CDR3 nucleotides: TGTGCCAGCAGCCGACGGAAGGCCGGGGAGCTGTTTTTT. This encodes CASSRRKAGELFF.

This clonotype was counted a few times. The rearrangement joins TRBV7-3 to TRBJ2-7; D is possibly TRBD2 (6 bases). V gave up 10 bases and J gave up 3 bases, with 19 bases separating them. The CDR3 spans 14 residues. Germline V gene lookup returns CDR1 SGHTA and CDR2 FQGTGA. CDR3 sequence (DNA): TGTGCCACCGCCCCCTTTCGGGGGATCTACGAGCAGTACTTC. Its protein is CATAPFRGIYEQYF. Full variable domain (missing parts from reference TRBV7-3 and TRBJ2-7): GAGVSQTPSNKVTEKGKYVELRCDPISGHTALYWYRQSLGQGPEFLIYFQGTGAADDSGLPNDRFFAVRPEGSVSTLKIQRTERGDSAVYLCATAPFRGIYEQYFGPGTRLTVT.

The V and J genes are TRBV20-1 and TRBJ2-7, with 8 bases matching TRBD1. CDR1 and CDR2 from the germline V gene are DFQATT and SNEGSKA (reference sequence). J was trimmed by 8 bases and V by 4 bases; bases with no gene match: 10. The CDR3 runs to 13 residues. The CDR3 sequence is CSATGTGGLQQYF. CDR3 coding DNA: TGCAGTGCTACGGGGACAGGCGGTTTGCAGCAGTACTTC.

V usage is TRBV29-1 and J usage is TRBJ1-2; the D gene is possibly TRBD1 (5 bases). This CDR3 comprises 13 residues. Germline CDR1 is SQVTM and CDR2 is ANQGSEA. V shed 8 bases and J shed 0 bases, with 13 bases lying between them. CDR3 amino acids: CSPLTASNYGYTF. CDR3 DNA: TGCAGCCCCCTGACAGCTTCTAACTATGGCTACACCTTC.

The rearrangement links TRBV29-1 to TRBJ1-3; D possibly corresponds to TRBD1 (5 bases). The CDR3 runs 15 residues. From germline, CDR1 is SQVTM and CDR2 ANQGSEA. V lost 3 bases, J lost 8 bases, and 20 bases lay in between. CDR3 sequence (DNA): TGCAGCGTTGACCACCCTAGAGGGGCTGAGGACACCATATATTTT. Encoded protein: CSVDHPRGAEDTIYF.

This chain joins TRBV10-3 and TRBJ2-7, with TRBD1 matching over 9 bases. V was pared by 2 bases and J by 5 bases, with 1 base of the junction left unmatched. The V gene's germline CDR1 is ENHRY and CDR2 SYGVKD. This CDR3 region has 13 residues. The CDR3 here is CAISETGGNEQYF. The DNA of the CDR3 is TGTGCCATCAGTGAGACAGGGGGCAACGAGCAGTACTTC.

The rearrangement uses TRBV20-1 and TRBJ2-7; TRBD1 matches 9 bases. V shed 3 bases and J 7 bases; nucleotides not matched to a gene: 7. The CDR3 runs to 13 residues. Germline V gives CDR1 DFQATT, CDR2 SNEGSKA (reference sequence). The DNA of the CDR3 is TGCAGTGCTAGGTCACAGGGGGCGGATGAGCAGTACTTC. Translated, it gives CSARSQGADEQYF.

This clonotype is a singleton in its sample. The chain joins TRBV9 to TRBJ1-1; TRBD1 aligns across 7 bases. This CDR3 is 15 amino acids long. Germline values: CDR1 SGDLS, CDR2 YYNGEE. Trimming at V came to 4 bases and at J to 4 bases, leaving 10 bases not matched to a gene. This chain's CDR3 is CASSPSGGIITEAFF. CDR3 DNA: TGTGCCAGCAGCCCCTCAGGGGGAATTATCACTGAAGCTTTCTTT. The whole variable domain, remainder taken from reference TRBV9 and TRBJ1-1, is DSGVTQTPKHLITATGQRVTLRCSPRSGDLSVYWYQQSLDQGLQFLIQYYNGEERAKGNILERFSAQQFPDLHSELNLSSLELGDSALYFCASSPSGGIITEAFFGQGTRLTVV.

This clonotype was observed a few times. The chain employs TRBV9 and TRBJ1-2; TRBD1 might be the D (5 bases). CDR1 SGDLS and CDR2 YYNGEE come from the germline V gene. This CDR3 is built from 13 residues. Trimming took 5 bases from V and 7 from J, leaving 15 bases between them. The CDR3 loop is CASSPTRGVGYTF. In nucleotides, the CDR3 is TGTGCCAGCAGTCCAACCCGAGGGGTTGGCTACACCTTC.

There are many counts of this clonotype. This sequence joins TRBV7-9 and TRBJ1-6; D not resolved. Germline V CDR1 and CDR2: SEHNR, FQNEAQ (reference sequence). V lost 5 bases to trimming and J lost 0 bases, with 8 bases between them. The CDR3 sequence is 15 residues long. The CDR3, as DNA: TGTGCCAGCAGCAGGGCGAGCTCCTATAATTCACCCCTCCACTTT. Translation gives CASSRASSYNSPLHF.

Note on this clonotype: Relative to the germline gene, one junction end is altered; a read error may explain this. V and J are TRBV10-3 and TRBJ2-7, with D uncertain. The germline CDR1 and CDR2 sequences are ENHRY and SYGVKD. CDR3 length: 14 residues. CDR3: CASSARSRPYEQYF. CDR3 coding DNA: TGTGCCAGCAGTGCCCGGAGTCGCCCCTACGAGCAGTACTTC.

This clonotype was counted a few times. The rearrangement joins TRBV12-3 or TRBV12-4 to TRBJ2-7; D is unclear. The CDR3 extends over 12 amino acids. V gave up 5 bases and J gave up 2 bases, with 7 bases separating them. This CDR3 is CASSTHPYEQYF. The CDR3 nucleotides read TGTGCCAGCAGTACCCACCCCTACGAGCAGTACTTC.

This clonotype was observed a handful of times. This may stem from a read error, because a much larger clone lies one nucleotide away. This chain joins TRBV7-9 and TRBJ1-5, with D unresolved. The CDR3 totals 13 residues. Germline V lookup: CDR1 SEHNR, CDR2 FQNEAQ (reference sequence). Trimming left V 6 bases short and J 0 bases short, with 6 bases between. The CDR3 is CASSYISNQPQHF. CDR3 nucleotides: TGTGCCAGCAGTTACATTAGCAATCAGCCCCAGCATTTT.

This clonotype was recorded at least ten times. V and J are TRBV10-3 and TRBJ2-7; D not certain. V lost 4 bases to trimming and J lost 12 bases, with 16 bases between them. Germline V gene lookup returns CDR1 ENHRY and CDR2 SYGVKD. The length of the CDR3 is 12 residues. The CDR3 here is CAISAATTVWYF. The CDR3, as DNA: TGTGCCATCAGTGCAGCGACAACCGTTTGGTACTTC.

In this sample, this clonotype turned up a few times. In DNA form, the CDR3 reads TGTGCCAGCAGCCCTACTCGACAGGGGGCGTTGGGCTACACCTTC. Encoded protein: CASSPTRQGALGYTF. V and J are TRBV11-2 and TRBJ1-2, with 10 bases matching TRBD1. Germline V CDR1 and CDR2: SGHAT, FQNNGV. This CDR3 region has 15 residues. The J segment lost 8 bases and the V segment lost 5 bases, leaving 11 bases of the junction unmatched.

The rearrangement uses TRBV13 and TRBJ1-1; maybe TRBD1 (5 bases). Trimming left V 0 bases short and J 2 bases short, with 10 bases between. CDR1 is PRHDT, CDR2 FYEKMQ, per germline (reference sequence). There are 15 residues in the CDR3. CDR3 region: CASSLGEGPNTEAFF. The CDR3 coding sequence is TGTGCCAGCAGCTTAGGAGAGGGACCAAACACTGAAGCTTTCTTT. Filled out from reference TRBV13 and TRBJ1-1, the complete variable domain reads AAGVIQSPRHLIKEKRETATLKCYPIPRHDTVYWYQQGPGQDPQFLISFYEKMQSDKGSIPDRFSAQQFSDYHSELNMSSLELGDSALYFCASSLGEGPNTEAFFGQGTRLTVV.

This clonotype has a handful of counts. The V and J genes are TRBV2 and TRBJ1-5; 7 positions agree with TRBD1. This CDR3 is built from 15 residues. Germline loops: CDR1 SNHLY, CDR2 FYNNEI. The V gene end was trimmed by 5 bases and the J gene end by 3 bases; junction bases not matched to a gene: 7. CDR3 nucleotides: TGTGCCAGCAGTTTCCAGACAGGGTTCAATCAGCCCCAGCATTTT. Protein: CASSFQTGFNQPQHF.

For the CDR3, the DNA is TGTGCCACCAGCAGCTTGGACAGGGGCAACGGTGGCTACACCTTC. It yields the protein CATSSLDRGNGGYTF. The chain has TRBV15 and TRBJ1-2, with 9 bases lining up with TRBD1. The junction had 9 bases not matched to a gene; V was cut back by 3 bases and J by 7 bases. The CDR3 has 15 residues. Germline CDR1 reads LNHNV; CDR2 reads YYDKDF (reference sequence).

This clonotype was recorded a few times. V usage is TRBV7-9 and J usage is TRBJ1-1; D perhaps matches TRBD1 (6 bases). V was trimmed by 0 bases and J by 4 bases, leaving 9 bases between them. The CDR3 extends over 14 amino acids. The germline V gene encodes CDR1 SEHNR and CDR2 FQNEAQ (reference sequence). Here the CDR3 reads CASSLARGATEAFF. The CDR3 DNA sequence: TGTGCCAGCAGCTTAGCCAGGGGAGCCACTGAAGCTTTCTTT.